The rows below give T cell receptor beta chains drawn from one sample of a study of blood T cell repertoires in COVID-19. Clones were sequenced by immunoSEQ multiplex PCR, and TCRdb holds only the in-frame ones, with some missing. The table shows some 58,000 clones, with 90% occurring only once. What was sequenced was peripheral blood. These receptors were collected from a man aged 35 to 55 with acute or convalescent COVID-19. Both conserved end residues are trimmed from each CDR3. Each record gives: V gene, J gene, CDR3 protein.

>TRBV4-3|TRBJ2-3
ASSPDRVLTDTQY
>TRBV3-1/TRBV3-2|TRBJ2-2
ASSQVELAGVAGELF
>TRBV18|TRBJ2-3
ASSQLYGDTQY
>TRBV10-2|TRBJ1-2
ASSPDRARYGYT
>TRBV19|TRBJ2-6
ASSEGRGRSGANVLT
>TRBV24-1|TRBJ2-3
ATSDSGGATDTQY
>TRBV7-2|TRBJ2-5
ASSLSLHSGREETQY
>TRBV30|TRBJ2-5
AWSRGTEETQY
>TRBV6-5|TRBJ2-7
ASSGQGVIGEQY
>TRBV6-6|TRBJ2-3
ASSYSETGGKDTQY
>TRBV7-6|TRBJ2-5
ASSLGGPRGGETQY
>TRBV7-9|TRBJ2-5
ASSRDRGETQY
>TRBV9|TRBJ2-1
ASSVGGRDNEQF
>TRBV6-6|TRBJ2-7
ASSPGGLPYEQY